These 21 T cell receptor beta chains came from one sample sequenced in a study of T cell responses to AZD1222 COVID-19 vaccine. Here immunoSEQ multiplex PCR was the method, and the copy in TCRdb shows in-frame clones only, minus some. Counted here are around 130,000 clones, over 75% occurring once; the ten biggest clones make up approximately 6%. This specimen was peripheral blood, taken 28 days after the second AZD1222 dose. The receptors come from an adult who received the AZD1222 COVID-19 vaccine.

The chain combines TRBV4-2 with TRBJ2-1, with D possibly matching TRBD2 (5 bases). The CDR3 sequence is 13 residues long. Trimming left V 1 base short and J 6 bases short, with 7 bases between. Germline assignment: CDR1 LGHNA and CDR2 YNFKEQ. In DNA, the CDR3 is TGTGCCAGCAGCCAAGCGGCGGGCAATGAGCAGTTCTTC. It is translated as CASSQAAGNEQFF.

The V call is TRBV6-5, the J call TRBJ1-2; 7 bases are shared with TRBD1. Germline V gene lookup returns CDR1 MNHEY and CDR2 SVGAGI. The trim removed 6 bases at V and 4 bases at J, leaving 8 bases unmatched. The CDR3 has 14 amino acids. DNA of the CDR3: TGTGCCAGCAGGCCCGGGACAGACCCCTATGGCTACACCTTC. This encodes CASRPGTDPYGYTF.

V is TRBV19 and J is TRBJ1-5; 7 bases are a match to TRBD1. The germline V gene encodes CDR1 LNHDA and CDR2 SQIVND (reference sequence). This CDR3 has 15 residues. J was trimmed by 6 bases and V by 4 bases; bases with no gene match: 9. The CDR3 here is CASSRQTGNTQPQHF. The CDR3 nucleotides are TGTGCCAGTAGTAGACAGACAGGGAACACTCAGCCCCAGCATTTT. Combining the CDR3 with reference TRBV19 and TRBJ1-5 gives the whole variable domain DGGITQSPKYLFRKEGQNVTLSCEQNLNHDAMYWYRQDPGQGLRLIYYSQIVNDFQKGDIAEGYSVSREKKESFPLTVTSAQKNPTAFYLCASSRQTGNTQPQHFGDGTRLSIL.

The chain is built from TRBV6-5 and TRBJ1-2; 10 bases map to TRBD1. Germline V gene lookup returns CDR1 MNHEY and CDR2 SVGAGI. V dropped 6 bases and J dropped 8; count of bases not matched to a gene: 6. This CDR3 is built from 13 residues. CDR3 nucleotides: TGTGCCAGCAGCTTCGACAGGGGGCGAGGCTACACCTTC. Translating it yields CASSFDRGRGYTF.

The chain employs TRBV9 and TRBJ2-1, with 14 nucleotides matching TRBD2. CDR1 SGDLS and CDR2 YYNGEE come from the germline V gene. This CDR3 is 15 amino acids long. The ends lost 3 bases at V and 9 bases at J; junction bases unmatched: 5. The CDR3 reads CASSATSGRAGEQFF. The CDR3 DNA sequence: TGTGCCAGCAGCGCGACTAGCGGGAGGGCCGGTGAGCAGTTCTTC.

This chain links TRBV27 with TRBJ2-2; TRBD1 matches at 9 bases. V lost 6 bases, J lost 6 bases, and 11 bases stayed unmatched. The germline CDR1 and CDR2 sequences are MNHEY and SMNVEV (reference sequence). The CDR3 runs to 16 residues. The CDR3 loop is CASSHHRDRAAGELFF. DNA of the CDR3: TGTGCCAGCAGCCACCACCGGGACAGGGCTGCCGGGGAGCTGTTTTTT.

The J gene is TRBJ1-6, the V gene TRBV6-1, with D tentatively TRBD1 (6 bases). The CDR3 spans 16 residues. The V end lost 4 bases, the J end lost 13 bases, and 23 bases lay between the germline ends. Per the germline V gene, CDR1 is MNHNS and CDR2 is SASEGT. In DNA form, the CDR3 reads TGTGCCAGCAGTGGACCATGGACAGCCTCCGTGTTTCCCCTCCACTTT. It translates to CASSGPWTASVFPLHF.

The chain uses TRBV5-1 and TRBJ2-5; 15 bases agree with TRBD2. With V trimmed by 2 bases and J by 4 bases, 6 bases remained unmatched. This CDR3 has 17 residues. Germline lookup yields CDR1 SGHRS and CDR2 YFSETQ. CDR3 in DNA: TGCGCCAGCAGCTTCGGACTAGCGGGGGGGCTTGGAGAGACCCAGTACTTC. Protein: CASSFGLAGGLGETQYF.

In nucleotides, the CDR3 is TGCGCCAGCGGGGTCCAAAACGAGCAGTACTTC. Protein product: CASGVQNEQYF. The V and J genes are TRBV5-1 and TRBJ2-7; no clear D. Per the germline V gene, CDR1 is SGHRS and CDR2 is YFSETQ. CDR3 length equals 11 residues. V lost 7 bases and J lost 5, with 10 bases in between.

The J gene is TRBJ2-7, the V gene TRBV5-1, with D perhaps TRBD1 (7 bases). CDR1 and CDR2 (germline): SGHRS, YFSETQ. This CDR3 has 13 residues. Trimming took off 4 bases at V and 6 bases at J, with 14 bases between the two ends. The CDR3 coding sequence is TGCGCCAGCAGCCTGGGGACAGCGGGCGAGCAGTACTTC. Its protein product is CASSLGTAGEQYF.

The chain joins TRBV28 to TRBJ1-1; TRBD1 matches 8 bases. Per germline, CDR1 MDHEN and CDR2 SYDVKM. The CDR3 is 15 residues long. J was trimmed by 1 base and V by 5 bases; bases with no gene match: 6. The CDR3 DNA reads as TGTGCCAGCAGTGCCCCAACAGGGGGGAACACTGAAGCTTTCTTT. Residues: CASSAPTGGNTEAFF. Together with reference TRBV28 and TRBJ1-1, the CDR3 gives the full variable domain: DVKVTQSSRYLVKRTGEKVFLECVQDMDHENMFWYRQDPGLGLRLIYFSYDVKMKEKGDIPEGYSVSREKKERFSLILESASTNQTSMYLCASSAPTGGNTEAFFGQGTRLTVV.

The chain recombines TRBV5-5 with TRBJ2-1; the match to TRBD1 covers 12 bases. This CDR3 region has 16 residues. Germline CDR1 reads SGHKS; CDR2 reads YYEKEE (reference sequence). With 0 bases clipped from V and 8 bases from J, the junction kept 6 bases outside the gene matches. CDR3 bases: TGTGCCAGCAGCTTGGCGGGGACAGGGGGCTCTTATGAGCAGTTCTTC. It specifies CASSLAGTGGSYEQFF.

This chain joins TRBV5-1 and TRBJ2-7, with a tentative D call TRBD1 (6 bases). Germline V gene data show CDR1 as SGHRS and CDR2 as YFSETQ. The CDR3 is 15 amino acids. With 6 bases removed from V and 2 bases from J, the gap between germline ends came to 18 bases. The CDR3 loop is CASNHRAGTTYEQYF. The DNA for the CDR3 is TGCGCCAGCAACCACAGGGCAGGGACGACCTACGAGCAGTACTTC.

The chain has TRBV2 and TRBJ1-3; D gene unclear. V was pared by 3 bases and J by 0 bases, with 12 bases between. Germline V CDR1 and CDR2: SNHLY, FYNNEI. This CDR3 is built from 16 residues. The CDR3 loop is CASSELRGSSGNTIYF. The CDR3 DNA reads as TGTGCCAGCAGTGAGTTACGTGGGAGCTCTGGAAACACCATATATTTT.

The chain joins TRBV7-9 to TRBJ2-2; D is unclear. Germline V lookup: CDR1 SEHNR, CDR2 FQNEAQ (reference sequence). V was clipped by 1 base and J by 3 bases, with 0 bases between them. CDR3 size: 12 residues. CDR3 loop: CASSLDTGELFF. In DNA, the CDR3 is TGTGCCAGCAGCTTAGACACCGGGGAGCTGTTTTTT.

The CDR3 region is CASSMVSSYNEQFF. The CDR3 DNA follows: TGTGCCAGTAGTATGGTCAGCTCCTACAATGAGCAGTTCTTC. This sequence joins TRBV19 and TRBJ2-1; unclear D gene. Per the germline V gene, CDR1 is LNHDA and CDR2 is SQIVND (reference sequence). The CDR3 has 14 residues. Trimming stripped 3 bases from V and 0 bases from J, with 6 bases between.

Only one count was recorded for this clone. This chain connects TRBV18 to TRBJ2-2; the match to TRBD1 covers 8 bases. The CDR3 length is 15 residues. Germline V gene sequence: CDR1 KGHSH, CDR2 LQKENI. Trimming cost V 3 bases and J 6 bases; bases outside gene matches: 6. The CDR3 sequence is CASSPAQQGAGELFF. CDR3 DNA sequence: TGTGCCAGCTCACCGGCGCAACAGGGGGCCGGGGAGCTGTTTTTT. Full variable domain (outside the CDR3, taken from reference TRBV18 and TRBJ2-2): NAGVMQNPRHLVRRRGQEARLRCSPMKGHSHVYWYRQLPEEGLKFMVYLQKENIIDESGMPKERFSAEFPKEGPSILRIQQVVRGDSAAYFCASSPAQQGAGELFFGEGSRLTVL.

The chain carries TRBV5-4 and TRBJ1-2, with a tentative D call TRBD1 (6 bases). The CDR3 consists of 14 residues. Germline V gene data show CDR1 as SGHNT and CDR2 as YYREEE (reference sequence). Trimming cost V 0 bases and J 4 bases, with 10 bases left between them. The CDR3 loop reads CASSLDRDGYGYTF. CDR3 nucleotide sequence: TGTGCCAGCAGCTTGGACAGGGACGGCTATGGCTACACCTTC.

The chain combines TRBV19 with TRBJ1-1, with D uncertain. There are 14 residues in the CDR3. V gave up 5 bases and J gave up 5 bases, with 15 bases separating them. Per the germline V gene, CDR1 is LNHDA and CDR2 is SQIVND (reference sequence). The CDR3: CASSPRQGETEAFF. In DNA, the CDR3 is TGTGCCAGTAGTCCAAGACAAGGAGAGACTGAAGCTTTCTTT.

The rearrangement links TRBV5-1 to TRBJ2-1, with no clear D. Per germline, CDR1 SGHRS and CDR2 YFSETQ. The CDR3 contains 13 residues. V lost 5 bases and J lost 3, with 9 bases in between. CDR3 amino acids: CASRFESYNEQFF. The CDR3 DNA reads TGCGCCAGCAGGTTCGAGAGCTACAATGAGCAGTTCTTC.

This chain links TRBV5-5 with TRBJ2-2, with TRBD2 as a possible D gene (6 bases). This CDR3 spans 15 amino acids. From germline, CDR1 is SGHKS and CDR2 YYEKEE (reference sequence). V gave up 4 bases and J gave up 4 bases, with 14 bases separating them. CDR3 coding DNA: TGTGCCAGCAGCGTAACCGGGACTTCCACCGGGGAGCTGTTTTTT. The encoded protein is CASSVTGTSTGELFF. The entire variable domain, with the rest obtained from reference TRBV5-5 and TRBJ2-2, is as follows: DAGVTQSPTHLIKTRGQQVTLRCSPISGHKSVSWYQQVLGQGPQFIFQYYEKEERGRGNFPDRFSARQFPNYSSELNVNALLLGDSALYLCASSVTGTSTGELFFGEGSRLTVL.